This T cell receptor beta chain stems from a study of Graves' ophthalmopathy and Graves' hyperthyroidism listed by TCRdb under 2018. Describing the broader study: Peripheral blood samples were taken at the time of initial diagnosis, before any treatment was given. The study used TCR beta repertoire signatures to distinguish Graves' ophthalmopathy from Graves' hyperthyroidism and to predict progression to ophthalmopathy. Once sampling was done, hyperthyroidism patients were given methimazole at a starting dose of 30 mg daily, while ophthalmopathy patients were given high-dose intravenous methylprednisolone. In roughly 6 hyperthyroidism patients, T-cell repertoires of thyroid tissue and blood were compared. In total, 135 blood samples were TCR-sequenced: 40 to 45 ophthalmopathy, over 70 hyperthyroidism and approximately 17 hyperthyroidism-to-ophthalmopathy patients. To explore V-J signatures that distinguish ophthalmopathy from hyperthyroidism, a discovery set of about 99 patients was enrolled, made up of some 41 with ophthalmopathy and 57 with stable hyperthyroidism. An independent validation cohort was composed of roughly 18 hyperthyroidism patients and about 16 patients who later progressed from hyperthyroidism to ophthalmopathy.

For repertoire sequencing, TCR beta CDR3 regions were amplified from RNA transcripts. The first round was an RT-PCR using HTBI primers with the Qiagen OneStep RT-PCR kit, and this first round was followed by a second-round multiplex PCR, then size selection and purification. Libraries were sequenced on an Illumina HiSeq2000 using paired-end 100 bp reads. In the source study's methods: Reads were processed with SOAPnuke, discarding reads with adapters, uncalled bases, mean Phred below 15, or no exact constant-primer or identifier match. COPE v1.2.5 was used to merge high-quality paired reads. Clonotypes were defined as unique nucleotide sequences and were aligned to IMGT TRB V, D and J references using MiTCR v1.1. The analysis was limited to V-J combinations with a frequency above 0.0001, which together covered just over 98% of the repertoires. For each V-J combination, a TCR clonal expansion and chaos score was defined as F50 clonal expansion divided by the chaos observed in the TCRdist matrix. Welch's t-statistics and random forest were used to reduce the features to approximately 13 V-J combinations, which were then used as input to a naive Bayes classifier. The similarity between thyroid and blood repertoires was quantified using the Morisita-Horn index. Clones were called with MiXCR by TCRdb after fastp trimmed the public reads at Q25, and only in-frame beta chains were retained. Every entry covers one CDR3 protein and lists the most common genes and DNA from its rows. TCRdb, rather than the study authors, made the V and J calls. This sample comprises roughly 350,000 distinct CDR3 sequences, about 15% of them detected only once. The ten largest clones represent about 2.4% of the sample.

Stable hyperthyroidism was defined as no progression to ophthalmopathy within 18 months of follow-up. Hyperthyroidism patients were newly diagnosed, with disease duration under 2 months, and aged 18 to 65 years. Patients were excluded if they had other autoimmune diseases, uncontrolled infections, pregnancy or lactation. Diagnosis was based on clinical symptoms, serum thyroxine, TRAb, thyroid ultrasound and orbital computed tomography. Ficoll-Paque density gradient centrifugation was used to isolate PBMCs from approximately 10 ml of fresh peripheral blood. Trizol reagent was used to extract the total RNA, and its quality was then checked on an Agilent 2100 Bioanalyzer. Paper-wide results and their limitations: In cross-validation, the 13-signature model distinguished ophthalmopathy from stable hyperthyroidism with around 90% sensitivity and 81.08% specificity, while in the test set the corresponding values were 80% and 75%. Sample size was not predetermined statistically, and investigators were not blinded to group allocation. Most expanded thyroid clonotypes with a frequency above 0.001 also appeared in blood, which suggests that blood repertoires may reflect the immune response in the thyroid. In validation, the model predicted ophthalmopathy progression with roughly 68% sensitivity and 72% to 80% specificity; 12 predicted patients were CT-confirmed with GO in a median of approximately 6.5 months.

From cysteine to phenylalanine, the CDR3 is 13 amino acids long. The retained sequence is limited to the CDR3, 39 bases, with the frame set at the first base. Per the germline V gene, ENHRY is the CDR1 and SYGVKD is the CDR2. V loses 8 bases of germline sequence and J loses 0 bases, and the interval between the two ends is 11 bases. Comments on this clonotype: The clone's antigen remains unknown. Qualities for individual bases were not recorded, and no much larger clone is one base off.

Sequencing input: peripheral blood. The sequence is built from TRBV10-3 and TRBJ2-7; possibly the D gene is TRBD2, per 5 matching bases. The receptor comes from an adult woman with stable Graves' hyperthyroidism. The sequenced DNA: TGTGCCATCGGACCGGGAAGCTCCTACGAGCAGTACTTC. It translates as CAIGPGSSYEQYF.